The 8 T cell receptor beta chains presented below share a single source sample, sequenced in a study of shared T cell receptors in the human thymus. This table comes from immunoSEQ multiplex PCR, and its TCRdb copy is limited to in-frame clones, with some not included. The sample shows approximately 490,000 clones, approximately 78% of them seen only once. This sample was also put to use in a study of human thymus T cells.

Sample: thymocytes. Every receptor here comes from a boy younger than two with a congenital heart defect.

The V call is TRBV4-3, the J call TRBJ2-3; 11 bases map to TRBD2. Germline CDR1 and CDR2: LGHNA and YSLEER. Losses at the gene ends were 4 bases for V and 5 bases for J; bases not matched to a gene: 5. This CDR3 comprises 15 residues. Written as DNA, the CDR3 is TGCGCCAGCAGCCTTAGCGGGAGGGCCAGAGATACGCAGTATTTT. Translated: CASSLSGRARDTQYF.

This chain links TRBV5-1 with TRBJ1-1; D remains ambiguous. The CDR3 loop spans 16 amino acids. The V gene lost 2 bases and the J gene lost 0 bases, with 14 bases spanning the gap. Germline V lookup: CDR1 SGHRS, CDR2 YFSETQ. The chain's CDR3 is CASSLAREALNTEAFF. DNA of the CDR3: TGCGCCAGCAGCTTAGCCCGGGAGGCCTTGAACACTGAAGCTTTCTTT.

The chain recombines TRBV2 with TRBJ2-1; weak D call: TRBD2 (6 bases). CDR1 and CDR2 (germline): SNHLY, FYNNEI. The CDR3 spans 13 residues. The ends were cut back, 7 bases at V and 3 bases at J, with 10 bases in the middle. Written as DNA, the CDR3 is TGTGCCAGCACCGAGACTAGCTACAATGAGCAGTTCTTC. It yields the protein CASTETSYNEQFF.

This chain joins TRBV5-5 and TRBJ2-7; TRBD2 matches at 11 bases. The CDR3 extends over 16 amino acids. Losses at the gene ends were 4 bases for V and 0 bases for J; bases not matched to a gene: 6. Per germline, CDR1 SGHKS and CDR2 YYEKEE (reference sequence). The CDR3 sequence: CASSRIAGGPSYEQYF. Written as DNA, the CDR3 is TGTGCCAGCAGCCGAATAGCGGGAGGGCCCTCCTACGAGCAGTACTTC.

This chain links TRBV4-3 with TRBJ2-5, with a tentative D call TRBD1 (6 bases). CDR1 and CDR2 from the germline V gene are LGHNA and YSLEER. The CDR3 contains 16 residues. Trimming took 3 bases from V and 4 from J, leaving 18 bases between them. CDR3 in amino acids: CASSHIQSGVRETQYF. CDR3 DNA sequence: TGCGCCAGCAGCCATATACAATCAGGGGTGCGAGAGACCCAGTACTTC.

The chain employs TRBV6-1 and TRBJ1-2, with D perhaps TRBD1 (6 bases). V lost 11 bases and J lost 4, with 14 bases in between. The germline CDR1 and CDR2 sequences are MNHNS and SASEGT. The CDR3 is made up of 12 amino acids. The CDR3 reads CAGLGGFYGYTF. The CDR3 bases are TGTGCCGGTCTAGGGGGATTCTATGGCTACACCTTC.

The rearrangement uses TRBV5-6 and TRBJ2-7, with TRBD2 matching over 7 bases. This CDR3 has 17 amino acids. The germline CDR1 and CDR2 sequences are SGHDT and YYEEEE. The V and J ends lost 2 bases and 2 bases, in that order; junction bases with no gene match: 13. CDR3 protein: CASSLPTATGGPYEQYF. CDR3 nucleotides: TGTGCCAGCAGCTTACCAACAGCAACGGGAGGCCCCTACGAGCAGTACTTC.

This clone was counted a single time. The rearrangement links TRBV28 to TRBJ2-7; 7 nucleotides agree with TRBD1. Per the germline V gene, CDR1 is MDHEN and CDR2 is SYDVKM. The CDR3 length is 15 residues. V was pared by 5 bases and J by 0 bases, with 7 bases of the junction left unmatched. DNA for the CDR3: TGTGCCAGCAGTCCTAGGGGGCAGAGCTCCTACGAGCAGTACTTC. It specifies CASSPRGQSSYEQYF.